Each of the 14 T cell receptor beta chains below was sequenced from the same sample in a study of T cells after posttransplantation cyclophosphamide. The assay was immunoSEQ multiplex PCR, and TCRdb's table has in-frame clones only and misses some. The top ten clones hold 20% to 25% of a sample with more than 5,500 clones, more than 65% of them seen once. A marrow graft followed busulfan-fludarabine conditioning, with cyclophosphamide on days +3 and +4. Material: PBMCs, obtained after allogeneic stem cell transplant with posttransplant cyclophosphamide. The receptors were sampled from a female patient aged 50 to 65 who received an allogeneic stem cell transplant from a related donor, was CMV-positive, and had no GVHD. A share of the T cells may be of graft donor origin.

In this sample, this clone turned up a few times. V gene TRBV7-9 combines with J gene TRBJ1-4; possibly TRBD1 for D (5 bases). The V and J ends lost 2 bases and 4 bases respectively, with 8 bases between them. The germline CDR1 and CDR2 sequences are SEHNR and FQNEAQ (reference sequence). The CDR3 is 14 residues long. CDR3 DNA sequence: TGTGCCAGCAGCTTAAGCCAGGGTAATGAAAAACTGTTTTTT. Translating gives CASSLSQGNEKLFF.

This chain joins TRBV6-1 and TRBJ2-1; maybe TRBD2 (5 bases). CDR3 size: 13 residues. V lost 4 bases to trimming and J lost 9 bases, with 13 bases between them. Germline V gives CDR1 MNHNS, CDR2 SASEGT. The CDR3 protein is CASSGPAGGEQFF. The CDR3 DNA is TGTGCCAGCAGTGGACCCGCGGGCGGTGAGCAGTTCTTC.

Only a few counts were recorded for this clone. The chain links TRBV6-1 to TRBJ2-5; D ambiguous. This CDR3 is 13 amino acids long. Germline CDR1 and CDR2: MNHNS and SASEGT. Deletions cut 4 bases from V and 1 base from J, with 7 bases between. This chain's CDR3 is CASSVFSQETQYF. The CDR3 DNA is TGTGCCAGCAGTGTGTTTAGCCAAGAGACCCAGTACTTC.

The V gene is TRBV14, the J gene TRBJ2-5; 7 bases map to TRBD1. Germline lookup yields CDR1 SGHDN and CDR2 FVKESK. The CDR3 is 15 amino acids. V trimming: 4 bases; J trimming: 4 bases; junction bases outside the gene matches: 9. The CDR3 here is CASSPSRGGAETQYF. As DNA, the CDR3 is TGTGCCAGCAGCCCATCTCGAGGGGGCGCAGAGACCCAGTACTTC.

This clone was observed a single time. This chain links TRBV25-1 with TRBJ2-7, with D possibly matching TRBD2 (6 bases). This CDR3 is 15 amino acids long. Germline V gene lookup returns CDR1 MGHDK and CDR2 SYGVNS. Trimming left V 6 bases short and J 3 bases short, with 18 bases between. This CDR3 reads CASRPLEGRNYEQYF. DNA of the CDR3: TGTGCCAGCAGGCCCTTGGAGGGAAGGAACTACGAGCAGTACTTC.

The chain is built from TRBV2 and TRBJ2-7; 12 bases agree with TRBD2. V was clipped by 2 bases and J by 6 bases; unmatched bases: 2. This CDR3 spans 14 amino acids. Germline values: CDR1 SNHLY, CDR2 FYNNEI. CDR3 residues: CASSERTSGTEQYF. CDR3 nucleotides: TGTGCCAGCAGTGAAAGGACTAGCGGGACCGAGCAGTACTTC.

The J gene is TRBJ1-3, the V gene TRBV4-1; 9 bases are shared with TRBD1. Germline trimming cut 4 bases from V and 0 bases from J; bases unmatched to any gene: 4. The length of the CDR3 is 16 residues. Per germline, CDR1 MGHRA and CDR2 YSYEKL. CDR3 sequence (DNA): TGCGCCAGCAGCCGGACAGGGGAGACCTCTGGAAACACCATATATTTT. Amino acid sequence: CASSRTGETSGNTIYF.

This clone was observed once. The chain carries TRBV6-4 and TRBJ2-3, with D maybe TRBD1 (5 bases). Trimming stripped 0 bases from V and 0 bases from J, with 13 bases between. The germline V gene has CDR1 MRHNA and CDR2 SNTAGT. CDR3 length: 17 amino acids. The CDR3 region has the DNA TGTGCCAGCAGTGACTCTTCAGGGTACGGAAGCACAGATACGCAGTATTTT. This codes for CASSDSSGYGSTDTQYF.

This clone has just a few counts. The J gene is TRBJ2-1, the V gene TRBV29-1, with 7 bases fitting TRBD1. Germline V gene sequence: CDR1 SQVTM, CDR2 ANQGSEA. This CDR3 has 14 amino acids. The V segment lost 4 bases and the J segment 3 bases; nucleotides outside the gene matches: 6. DNA of the CDR3: TGCAGCGTTGCCGGGACAGCCGTCTACAATGAGCAGTTCTTC. Translating it yields CSVAGTAVYNEQFF.

The chain couples TRBV7-9 to TRBJ2-5, with 11 bases lining up with TRBD1. J was trimmed by 5 bases and V by 4 bases; bases with no gene match: 9. Germline CDR1 reads SEHNR; CDR2 reads FQNEAQ (reference sequence). The CDR3 extends over 16 amino acids. The CDR3 DNA follows: TGTGCCAGCAGCTCACGGACAGGGGGCTTTGGGGAGACCCAGTACTTC. Amino acids: CASSSRTGGFGETQYF.

V usage is TRBV5-4 and J usage is TRBJ2-3; D ambiguous. This CDR3 is built from 11 residues. Germline CDR1 reads SGHNT; CDR2 reads YYREEE (reference sequence). Trimming stripped 9 bases from V and 3 bases from J, with 8 bases between. DNA of the CDR3: TGTGCCATCCGGTGGACAGATACGCAGTATTTT. It translates to CAIRWTDTQYF.

The chain recombines TRBV7-8 with TRBJ2-7; perhaps TRBD2 as D (6 bases). The CDR3 length is 18 residues. The V end was cut by 1 base, the J end by 1 base, with 20 bases between. CDR1 SGHVS and CDR2 FQNEAQ come from the germline V gene. DNA for the CDR3: TGTGCCAGCAGCTTAGTCCGGGGGTTTTGGTCTGAGTCCTACGAGCAGTACTTC. This encodes CASSLVRGFWSESYEQYF. The full variable domain, in which reference TRBV7-8 and TRBJ2-7 provide the parts outside the CDR3, is GAGVSQSPRYKVAKRGQDVALRCDPISGHVSLFWYQQALGQGPEFLTYFQNEAQLDKSGLPSDRFFAERPEGSVSTLKIQRTQQEDSAVYLCASSLVRGFWSESYEQYFGPGTRLTVT.

The rearrangement joins TRBV28 to TRBJ2-6, with 7 bases that match TRBD1. Per the germline V gene, CDR1 is MDHEN and CDR2 is SYDVKM. There are 14 residues in the CDR3. The ends lost 11 bases at V and 1 base at J; junction bases unmatched: 5. In DNA form, the CDR3 reads TGTGCCGTAGGGGGCATTTCTGGGGCCAACGTCCTGACTTTC. Its protein product is CAVGGISGANVLTF. Using reference TRBV28 and TRBJ2-6 for the parts outside the CDR3, the full variable domain is DVKVTQSSRYLVKRTGEKVFLECVQDMDHENMFWYRQDPGLGLRLIYFSYDVKMKEKGDIPEGYSVSREKKERFSLILESASTNQTSMYLCAVGGISGANVLTFGAGSRLTVL.

The chain recombines TRBV5-1 with TRBJ2-1; 7 nucleotides agree with TRBD2. V was clipped by 4 bases and J by 6 bases; unmatched bases: 10. The CDR3 covers 15 residues. CDR1 and CDR2 from the germline V gene are SGHRS and YFSETQ. DNA for the CDR3: TGCGCCAGCAGCGTAGGACTAGAACTCGTCAATGAGCAGTTCTTC. It translates to CASSVGLELVNEQFF.